The present TCR beta chain was sequenced within a study of blood T cells in healthy people across ages. Looking at the study overall: There was about one barcoded beta molecule captured by template switching per two T cells.

The CDR3 is made up of 15 amino acids. The ends were cut back, 6 bases at V and 4 bases at J, with 21 bases in the middle. CDR1 is DFQATT, CDR2 SNEGSKA, per germline (reference sequence). Combining a sample-barcoded 5' primer with a J-beta primer mix, a second PCR ran for roughly 6 to 11 cycles. All cDNA molecules were each tagged by a template-switch adaptor with 12 random nucleotides. One entry per CDR3 protein results from TCRdb running MiXCR on the 5' RACE reads. The table lists under 1 million distinct CDR3 sequences, around 43% of them singletons. This receptor was taken from a man aged 55 to 70 in good health. The sample taken for sequencing was blood. The J gene is TRBJ1-1, the V gene TRBV20-1; D remains ambiguous. Here the CDR3 reads CSASRFGVGGTEAFF. For the CDR3, the DNA is TGCAGTGCCAGCCGCTTTGGGGTTGGAGGCACTGAAGCTTTCTTT.